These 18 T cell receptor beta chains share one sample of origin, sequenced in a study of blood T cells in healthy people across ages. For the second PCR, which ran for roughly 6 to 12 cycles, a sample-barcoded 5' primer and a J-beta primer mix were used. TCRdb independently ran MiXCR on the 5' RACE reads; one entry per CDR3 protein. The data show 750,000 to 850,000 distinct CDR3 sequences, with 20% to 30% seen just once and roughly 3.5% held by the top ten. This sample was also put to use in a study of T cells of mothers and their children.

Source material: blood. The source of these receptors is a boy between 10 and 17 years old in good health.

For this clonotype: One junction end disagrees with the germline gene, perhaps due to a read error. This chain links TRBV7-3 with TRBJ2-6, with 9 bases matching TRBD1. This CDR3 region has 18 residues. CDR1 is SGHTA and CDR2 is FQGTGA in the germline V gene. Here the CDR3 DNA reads TGTGCCAACAGCTTAAGCGGGACAGGGTTGACTGGGGCCAACGTCCTGACTTTC. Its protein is CANSLSGTGLTGANVLTF. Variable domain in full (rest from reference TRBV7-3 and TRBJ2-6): GAGVSQTPSNKVTEKGKYVELRCDPISGHTALYWYRQSLGQGPEFLIYFQGTGAADDSGLPNDRFFAVRPEGSVSTLKIQRTERGDSAVYLCANSLSGTGLTGANVLTFGAGSRLTVL.

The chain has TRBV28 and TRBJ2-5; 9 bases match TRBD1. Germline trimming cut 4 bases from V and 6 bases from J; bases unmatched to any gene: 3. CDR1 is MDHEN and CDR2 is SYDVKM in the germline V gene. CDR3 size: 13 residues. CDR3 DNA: TGTGCCAGCAGTTGGGGACAGGGACAGACCCAGTACTTC. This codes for CASSWGQGQTQYF.

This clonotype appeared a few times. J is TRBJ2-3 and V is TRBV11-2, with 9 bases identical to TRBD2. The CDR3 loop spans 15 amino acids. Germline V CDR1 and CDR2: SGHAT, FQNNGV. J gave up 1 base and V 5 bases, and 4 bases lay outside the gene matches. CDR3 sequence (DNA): TGTGCCAGCAGCCCTAGCGGGGTAGGCACAGATACGCAGTATTTT. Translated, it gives CASSPSGVGTDTQYF.

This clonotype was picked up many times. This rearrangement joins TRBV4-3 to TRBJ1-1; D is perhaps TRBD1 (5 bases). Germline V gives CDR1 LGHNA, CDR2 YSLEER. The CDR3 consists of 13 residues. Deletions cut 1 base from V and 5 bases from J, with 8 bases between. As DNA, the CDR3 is TGCGCCAGCAGCCAAGCCCAGGGAACTGAAGCTTTCTTT. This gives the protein CASSQAQGTEAFF.

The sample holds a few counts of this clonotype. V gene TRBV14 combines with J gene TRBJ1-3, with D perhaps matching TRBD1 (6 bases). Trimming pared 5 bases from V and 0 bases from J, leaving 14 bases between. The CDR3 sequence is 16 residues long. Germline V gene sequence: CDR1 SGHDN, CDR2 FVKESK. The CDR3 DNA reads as TGTGCCAGCAGCTGGAAAAACAGGGCCTCTGGAAACACCATATATTTT. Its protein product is CASSWKNRASGNTIYF.

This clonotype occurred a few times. CDR3: CASSKRAGGSSSYEQYF. For the CDR3, the DNA is TGTGCCAGCAGCAAGCGGGCAGGGGGATCGAGCTCCTACGAGCAGTACTTC. The chain has TRBV9 and TRBJ2-7; a weak D match, TRBD1 (7 bases). Between the trimmed V and J ends, which lost 4 bases and 0 bases, there was a span of 20 bases. Germline V gives CDR1 SGDLS, CDR2 YYNGEE. CDR3 length: 17 amino acids.

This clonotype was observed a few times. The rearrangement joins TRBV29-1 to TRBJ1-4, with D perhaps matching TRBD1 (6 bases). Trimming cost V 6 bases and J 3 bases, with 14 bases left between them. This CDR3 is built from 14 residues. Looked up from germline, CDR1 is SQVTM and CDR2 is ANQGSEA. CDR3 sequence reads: CSVPKDSSNEKLFF. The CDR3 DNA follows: TGCAGCGTCCCGAAGGACAGTTCTAATGAAAAACTGTTTTTT.

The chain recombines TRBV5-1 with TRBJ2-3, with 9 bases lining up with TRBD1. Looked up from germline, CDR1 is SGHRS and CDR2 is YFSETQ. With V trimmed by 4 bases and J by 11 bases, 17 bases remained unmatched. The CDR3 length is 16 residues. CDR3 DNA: TGCGCCAGCAGCCTCGGGACAGGGTTTGTGGATGGCCAGCAGTATTTT. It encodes CASSLGTGFVDGQQYF.

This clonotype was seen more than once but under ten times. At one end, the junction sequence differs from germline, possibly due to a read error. The CDR3 nucleotides are TGTGCCAGTAGTTTAATATCGGACCGAACCTATAATTCACCCCTCCACTTT. The encoded protein is CASSLISDRTYNSPLHF. The chain joins TRBV6-5 to TRBJ1-6; D is unresolved. Looked up from germline, CDR1 is MNHEY and CDR2 is SVGAGI. The length of the CDR3 is 17 residues.

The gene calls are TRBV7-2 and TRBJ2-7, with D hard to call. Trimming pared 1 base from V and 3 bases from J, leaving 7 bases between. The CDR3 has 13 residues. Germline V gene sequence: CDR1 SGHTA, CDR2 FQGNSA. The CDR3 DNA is TGTGCCAGCAGCTTAGAGAGAGACTACGAGCAGTACTTC. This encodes CASSLERDYEQYF.

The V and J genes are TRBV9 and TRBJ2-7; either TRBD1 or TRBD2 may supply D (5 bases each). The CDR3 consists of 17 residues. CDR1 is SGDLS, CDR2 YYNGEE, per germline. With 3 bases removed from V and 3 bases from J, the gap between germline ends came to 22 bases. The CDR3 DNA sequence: TGTGCCAGCAGCGGGGCCCCGGGACGGACTCTTCTCTACGAGCAGTACTTC. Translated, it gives CASSGAPGRTLLYEQYF. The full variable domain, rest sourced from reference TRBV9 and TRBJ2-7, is DSGVTQTPKHLITATGQRVTLRCSPRSGDLSVYWYQQSLDQGLQFLIQYYNGEERAKGNILERFSAQQFPDLHSELNLSSLELGDSALYFCASSGAPGRTLLYEQYFGPGTRLTVT.

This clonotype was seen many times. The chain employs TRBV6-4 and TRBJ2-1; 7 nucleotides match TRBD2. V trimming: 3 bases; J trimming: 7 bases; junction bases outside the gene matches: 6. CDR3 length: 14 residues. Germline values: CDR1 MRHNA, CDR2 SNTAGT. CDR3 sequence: CASSELAETNEQFF. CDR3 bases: TGTGCCAGCAGTGAGCTAGCGGAGACAAATGAGCAGTTCTTC.

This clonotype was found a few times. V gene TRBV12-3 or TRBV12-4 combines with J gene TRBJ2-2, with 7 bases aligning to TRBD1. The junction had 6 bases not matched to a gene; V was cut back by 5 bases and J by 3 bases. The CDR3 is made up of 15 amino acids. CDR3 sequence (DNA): TGTGCCAGCAGTAATACAGGGGTCTACACCGGGGAGCTGTTTTTT. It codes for CASSNTGVYTGELFF.

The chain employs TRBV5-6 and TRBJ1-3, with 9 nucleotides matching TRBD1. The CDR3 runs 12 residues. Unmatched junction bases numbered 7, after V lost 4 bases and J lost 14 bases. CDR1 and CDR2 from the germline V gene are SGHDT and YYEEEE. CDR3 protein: CASSEGQGALYF. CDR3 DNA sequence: TGTGCCAGCAGCGAGGGACAGGGTGCGTTATATTTT.

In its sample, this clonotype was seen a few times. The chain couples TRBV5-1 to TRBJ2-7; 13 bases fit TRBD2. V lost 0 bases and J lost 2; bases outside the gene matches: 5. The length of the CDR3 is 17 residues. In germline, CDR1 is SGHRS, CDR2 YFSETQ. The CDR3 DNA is TGCGCCAGCAGCTTGGGACTAGCGGGAGGCCTCGCCTACGAGCAGTACTTC. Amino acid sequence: CASSLGLAGGLAYEQYF.

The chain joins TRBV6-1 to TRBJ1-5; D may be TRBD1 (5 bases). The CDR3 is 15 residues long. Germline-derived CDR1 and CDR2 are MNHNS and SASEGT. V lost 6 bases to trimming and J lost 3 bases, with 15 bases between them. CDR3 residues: CASRPMGDNNQPQHF. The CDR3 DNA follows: TGTGCCAGCAGGCCCATGGGGGATAACAATCAGCCCCAGCATTTT.

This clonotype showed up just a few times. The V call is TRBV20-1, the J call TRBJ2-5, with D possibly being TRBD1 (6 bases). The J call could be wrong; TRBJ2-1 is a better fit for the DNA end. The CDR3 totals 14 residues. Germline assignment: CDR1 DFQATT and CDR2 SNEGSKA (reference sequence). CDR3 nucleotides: TGCAGTGCCAGGACCCAGGGGTTGTCGAATGAGCAGTTCTTC. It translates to CSARTQGLSNEQFF.

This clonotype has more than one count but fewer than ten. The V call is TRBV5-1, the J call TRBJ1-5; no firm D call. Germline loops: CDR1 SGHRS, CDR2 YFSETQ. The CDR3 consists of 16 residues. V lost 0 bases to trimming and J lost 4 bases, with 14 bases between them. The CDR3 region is CASSLGIGTFNQPQHF. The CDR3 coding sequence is TGCGCCAGCAGCTTGGGGATAGGAACCTTTAATCAGCCCCAGCATTTT.